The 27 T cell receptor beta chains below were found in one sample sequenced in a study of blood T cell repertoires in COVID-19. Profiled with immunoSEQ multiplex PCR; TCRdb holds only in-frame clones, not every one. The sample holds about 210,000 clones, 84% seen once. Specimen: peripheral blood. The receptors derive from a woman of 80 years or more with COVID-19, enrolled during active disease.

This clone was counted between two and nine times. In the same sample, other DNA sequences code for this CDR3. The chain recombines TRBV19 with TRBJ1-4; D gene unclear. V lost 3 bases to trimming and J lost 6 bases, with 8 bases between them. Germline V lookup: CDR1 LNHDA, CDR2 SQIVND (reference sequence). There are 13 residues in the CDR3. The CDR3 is CASSIRGDEKLFF. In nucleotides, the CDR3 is TGTGCCAGTAGTATCAGAGGAGATGAAAAACTGTTTTTT. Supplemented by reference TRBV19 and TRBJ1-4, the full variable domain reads DGGITQSPKYLFRKEGQNVTLSCEQNLNHDAMYWYRQDPGQGLRLIYYSQIVNDFQKGDIAEGYSVSREKKESFPLTVTSAQKNPTAFYLCASSIRGDEKLFFGSGTQLSVL.

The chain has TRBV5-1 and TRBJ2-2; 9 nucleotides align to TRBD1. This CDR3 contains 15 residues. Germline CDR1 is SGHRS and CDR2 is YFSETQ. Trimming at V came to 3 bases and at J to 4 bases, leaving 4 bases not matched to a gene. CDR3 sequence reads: CASSSGQGRTGELFF. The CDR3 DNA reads TGCGCCAGCAGCTCCGGACAGGGGCGCACCGGGGAGCTGTTTTTT. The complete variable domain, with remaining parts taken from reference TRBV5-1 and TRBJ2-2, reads KAGVTQTPRYLIKTRGQQVTLSCSPISGHRSVSWYQQTPGQGLQFLFEYFSETQRNKGNFPGRFSGRQFSNSRSEMNVSTLELGDSALYLCASSSGQGRTGELFFGEGSRLTVL.

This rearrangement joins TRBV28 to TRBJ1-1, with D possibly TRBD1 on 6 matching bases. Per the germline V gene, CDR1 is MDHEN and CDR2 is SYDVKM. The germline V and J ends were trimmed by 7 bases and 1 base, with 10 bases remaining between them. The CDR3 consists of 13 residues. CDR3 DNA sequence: TGTGCCAGCATCCGGGACAAGAACACTGAAGCTTTCTTT. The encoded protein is CASIRDKNTEAFF.

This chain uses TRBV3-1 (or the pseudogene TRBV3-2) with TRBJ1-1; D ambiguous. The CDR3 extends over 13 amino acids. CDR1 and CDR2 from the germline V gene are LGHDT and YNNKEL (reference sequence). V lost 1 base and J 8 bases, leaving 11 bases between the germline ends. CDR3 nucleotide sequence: TGTGCCAGCAGCCAAGCAACCTTGACAGAAGCTTTCTTT. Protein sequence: CASSQATLTEAFF.

CDR3 DNA: TGCGCCAGCAGTGAAGGTCCTAGCATGCCCACCGGGGAGCTGTTTTTT. Its translation is CASSEGPSMPTGELFF. The chain recombines TRBV10-1 with TRBJ2-2, with D possibly being TRBD2 (5 bases). There are 16 residues in the CDR3. The germline V gene has CDR1 WNHNN and CDR2 SYGVQD (reference sequence). V dropped 3 bases and J dropped 4 bases, with 15 bases sitting between them.

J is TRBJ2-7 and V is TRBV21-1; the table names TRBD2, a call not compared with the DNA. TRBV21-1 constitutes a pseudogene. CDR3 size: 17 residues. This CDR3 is CASSSPARLAGCYEQYV. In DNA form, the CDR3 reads TGTGCCAGCAGCTCCCCGGCCCGACTAGCGGGGTGCTACGAGCAGTACGTC.

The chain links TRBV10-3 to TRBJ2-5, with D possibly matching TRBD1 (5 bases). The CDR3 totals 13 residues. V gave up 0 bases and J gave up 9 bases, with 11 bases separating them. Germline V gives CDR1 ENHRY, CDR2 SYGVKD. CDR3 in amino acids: CAISESGPNAQYF. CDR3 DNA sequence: TGTGCCATCAGTGAGTCGGGGCCGAACGCCCAGTACTTC.

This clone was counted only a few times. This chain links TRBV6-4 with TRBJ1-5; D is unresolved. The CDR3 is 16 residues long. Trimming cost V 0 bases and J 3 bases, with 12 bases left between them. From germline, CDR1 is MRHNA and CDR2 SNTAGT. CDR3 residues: CASSDSSSGNNQPQHF. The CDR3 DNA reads TGTGCCAGCAGTGACTCGAGTAGCGGCAACAATCAGCCCCAGCATTTT.

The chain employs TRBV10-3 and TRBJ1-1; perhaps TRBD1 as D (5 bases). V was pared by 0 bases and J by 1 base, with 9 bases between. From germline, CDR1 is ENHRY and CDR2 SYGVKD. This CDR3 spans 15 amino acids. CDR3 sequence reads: CAISESAGKNTEAFF. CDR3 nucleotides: TGTGCCATCAGTGAGTCGGCAGGGAAGAACACTGAAGCTTTCTTT.

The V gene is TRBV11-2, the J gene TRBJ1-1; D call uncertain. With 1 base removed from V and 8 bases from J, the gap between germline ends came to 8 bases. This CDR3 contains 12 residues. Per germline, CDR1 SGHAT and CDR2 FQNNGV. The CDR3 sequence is CASSLGVGEAFF. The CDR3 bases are TGTGCCAGCAGCTTAGGGGTGGGCGAAGCTTTCTTT.

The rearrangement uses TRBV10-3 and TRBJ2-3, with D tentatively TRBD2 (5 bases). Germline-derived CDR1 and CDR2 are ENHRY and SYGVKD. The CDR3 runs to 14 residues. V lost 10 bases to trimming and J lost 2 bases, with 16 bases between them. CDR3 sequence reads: CATTDSRATDTQYF. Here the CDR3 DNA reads TGTGCCACCACGGACTCGAGAGCCACAGATACGCAGTATTTT.

This CDR3 reads CASSLIRQQVNNSPLHF. The CDR3 DNA sequence: TGTGCCAGCAGCTTGATACGACAGCAAGTTAATAATTCACCCCTCCACTTT. This chain uses TRBV7-2 with TRBJ1-6; a possible D gene is TRBD1 (5 bases). V dropped 3 bases and J dropped 5 bases, with 17 bases sitting between them. CDR1 and CDR2 (germline): SGHTA, FQGNSA. CDR3 size: 17 residues.

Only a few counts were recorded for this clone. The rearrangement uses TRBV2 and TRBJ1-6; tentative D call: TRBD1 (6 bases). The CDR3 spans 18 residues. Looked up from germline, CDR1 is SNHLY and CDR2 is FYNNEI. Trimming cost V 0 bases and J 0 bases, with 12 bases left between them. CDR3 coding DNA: TGTGCCAGCAGTGAAGCGGGGGCAGCGAGCTCCTATAATTCACCCCTCCACTTT. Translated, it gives CASSEAGAASSYNSPLHF.

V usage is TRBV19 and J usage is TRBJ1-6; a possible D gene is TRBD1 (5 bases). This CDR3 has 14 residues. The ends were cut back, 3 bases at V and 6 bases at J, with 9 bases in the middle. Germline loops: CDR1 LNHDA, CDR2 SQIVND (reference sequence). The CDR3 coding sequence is TGTGCCAGTAGTATCTCGGGACTTAATTCACCCCTCCACTTT. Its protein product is CASSISGLNSPLHF.

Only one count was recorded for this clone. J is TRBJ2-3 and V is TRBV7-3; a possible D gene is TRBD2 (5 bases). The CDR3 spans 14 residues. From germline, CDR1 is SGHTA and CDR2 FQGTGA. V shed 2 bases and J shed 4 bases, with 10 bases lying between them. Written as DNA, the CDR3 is TGTGCCAGCAGCTTACGCGGGTCAGCAGATACGCAGTATTTT. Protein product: CASSLRGSADTQYF.

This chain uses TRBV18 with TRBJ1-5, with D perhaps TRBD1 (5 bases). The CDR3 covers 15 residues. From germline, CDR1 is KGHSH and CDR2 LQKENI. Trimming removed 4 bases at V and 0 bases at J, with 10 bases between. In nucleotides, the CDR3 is TGTGCCAGCTCACGACAGCCAGATAGCAATCAGCCCCAGCATTTT. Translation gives CASSRQPDSNQPQHF. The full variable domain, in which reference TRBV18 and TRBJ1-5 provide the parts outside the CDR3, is NAGVMQNPRHLVRRRGQEARLRCSPMKGHSHVYWYRQLPEEGLKFMVYLQKENIIDESGMPKERFSAEFPKEGPSILRIQQVVRGDSAAYFCASSRQPDSNQPQHFGDGTRLSIL.

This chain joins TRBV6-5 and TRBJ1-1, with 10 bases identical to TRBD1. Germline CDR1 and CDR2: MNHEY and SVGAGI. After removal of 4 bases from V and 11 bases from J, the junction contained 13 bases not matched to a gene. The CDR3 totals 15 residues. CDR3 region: CASSSRTGGSSIAFF. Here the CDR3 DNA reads TGTGCCAGCAGTTCCCGGACAGGGGGATCGTCAATCGCTTTCTTT.

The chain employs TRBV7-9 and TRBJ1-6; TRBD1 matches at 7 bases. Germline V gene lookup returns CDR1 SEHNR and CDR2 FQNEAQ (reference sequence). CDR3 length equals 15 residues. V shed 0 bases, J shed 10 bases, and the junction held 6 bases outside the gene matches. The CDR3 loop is CASSLAGQTGSPLHF. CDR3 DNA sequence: TGTGCCAGCAGCTTAGCGGGACAGACGGGGTCACCCCTCCACTTT.

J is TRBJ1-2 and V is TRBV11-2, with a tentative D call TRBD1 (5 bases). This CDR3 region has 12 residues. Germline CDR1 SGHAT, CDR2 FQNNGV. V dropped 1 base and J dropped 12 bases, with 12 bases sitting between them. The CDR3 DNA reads TGTGCCAGCAGCTTAGGGTGGGGGGAGAACACCTTC. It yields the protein CASSLGWGENTF.

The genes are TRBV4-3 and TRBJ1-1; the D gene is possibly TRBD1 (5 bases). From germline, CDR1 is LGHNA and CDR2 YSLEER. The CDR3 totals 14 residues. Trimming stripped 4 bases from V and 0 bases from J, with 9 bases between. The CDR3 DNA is TGCGCCAGCAGCCGGGGAGGGGTGAACACTGAAGCTTTCTTT. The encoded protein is CASSRGGVNTEAFF.

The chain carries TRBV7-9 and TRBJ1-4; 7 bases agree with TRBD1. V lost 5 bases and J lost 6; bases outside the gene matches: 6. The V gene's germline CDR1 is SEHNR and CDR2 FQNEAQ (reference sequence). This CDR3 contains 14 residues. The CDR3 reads CASSKGQTDEKLFF. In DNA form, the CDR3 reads TGTGCCAGCAGCAAGGGACAGACCGATGAAAAACTGTTTTTT.

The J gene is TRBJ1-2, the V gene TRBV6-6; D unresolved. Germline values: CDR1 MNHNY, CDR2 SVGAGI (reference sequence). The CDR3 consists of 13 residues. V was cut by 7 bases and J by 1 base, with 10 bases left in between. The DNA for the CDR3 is TGTGCCAGCAAAGCAGGAATTAACTATGGCTACACCTTC. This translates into CASKAGINYGYTF.

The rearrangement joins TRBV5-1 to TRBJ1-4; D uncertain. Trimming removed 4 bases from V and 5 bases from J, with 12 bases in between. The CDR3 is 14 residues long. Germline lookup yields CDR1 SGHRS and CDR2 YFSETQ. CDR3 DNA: TGCGCCAGCAGCCAGTCAGCGGGGAATGAAAAACTGTTTTTT. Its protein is CASSQSAGNEKLFF.

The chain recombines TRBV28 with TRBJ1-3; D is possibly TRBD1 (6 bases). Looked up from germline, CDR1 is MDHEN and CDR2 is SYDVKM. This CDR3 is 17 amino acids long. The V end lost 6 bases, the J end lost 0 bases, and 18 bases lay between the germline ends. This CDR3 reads CASSSFNRDISGNTIYF. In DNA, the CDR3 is TGTGCCAGCAGCTCTTTTAACCGGGACATCTCTGGAAACACCATATATTTT. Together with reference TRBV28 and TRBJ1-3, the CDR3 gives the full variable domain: DVKVTQSSRYLVKRTGEKVFLECVQDMDHENMFWYRQDPGLGLRLIYFSYDVKMKEKGDIPEGYSVSREKKERFSLILESASTNQTSMYLCASSSFNRDISGNTIYFGEGSWLTVV.

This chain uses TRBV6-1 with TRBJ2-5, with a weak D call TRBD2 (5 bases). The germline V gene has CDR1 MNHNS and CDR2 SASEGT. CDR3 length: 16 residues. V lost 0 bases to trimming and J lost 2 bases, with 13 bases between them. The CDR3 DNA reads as TGTGCCAGCAGTGAAGCGCCCGGACGGGGACAAGAGACCCAGTACTTC. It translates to CASSEAPGRGQETQYF.

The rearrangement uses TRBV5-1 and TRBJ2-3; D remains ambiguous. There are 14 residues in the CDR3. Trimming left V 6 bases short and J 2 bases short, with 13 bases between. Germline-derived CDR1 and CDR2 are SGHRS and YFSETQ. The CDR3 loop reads CASMVSGNTDTQYF. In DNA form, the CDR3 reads TGCGCCAGCATGGTCTCAGGAAACACAGATACGCAGTATTTT.

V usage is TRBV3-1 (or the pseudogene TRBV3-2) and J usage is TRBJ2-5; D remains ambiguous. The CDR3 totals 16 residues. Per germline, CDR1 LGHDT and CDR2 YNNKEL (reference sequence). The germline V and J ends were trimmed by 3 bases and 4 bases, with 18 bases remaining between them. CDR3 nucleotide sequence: TGTGCCAGCAGCCACCCCGGAGCAGAAATGGGAGAGACCCAGTACTTC. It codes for CASSHPGAEMGETQYF.